This T cell receptor beta chain was profiled in a study of monozygotic twins with inflammatory bowel disease. Skipping T cell sorting, the study isolated total RNA directly from whole blood. TCRdb reprocessed the 5' RACE reads and keeps a single row for each CDR3 protein, giving no DNA. The sample includes some 210,000 distinct CDR3 sequences. CDR3 size: 13 residues. From germline, CDR1 is SGHRS and CDR2 YFSETQ. Study-wide findings and caveats: Repertoire similarity did not differ between concordant and discordant twins, perhaps due to limited power. With inverse Simpson as the measure, TCRbeta diversity was lower in IBD patients than in healthy co-twins.

To note about this clonotype: Its matching antigen is unknown.

This TCR was recovered from a human donor with ulcerative colitis or Crohn's disease, or a healthy co-twin of an affected twin (not recorded which). The chain has TRBV5-1 and TRBJ2-1. The sample comprised blood. CDR3 sequence reads: CASRRVLGDEQFF.